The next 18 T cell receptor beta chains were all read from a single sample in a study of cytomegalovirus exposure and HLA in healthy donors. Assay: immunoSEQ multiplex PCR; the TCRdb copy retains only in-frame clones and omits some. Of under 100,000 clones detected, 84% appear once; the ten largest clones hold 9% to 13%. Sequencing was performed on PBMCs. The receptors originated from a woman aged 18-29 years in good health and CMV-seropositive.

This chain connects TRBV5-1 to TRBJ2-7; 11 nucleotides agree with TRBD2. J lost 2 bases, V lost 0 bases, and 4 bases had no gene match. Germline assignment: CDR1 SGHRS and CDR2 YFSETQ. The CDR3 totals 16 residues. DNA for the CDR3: TGCGCCAGCAGCTTGGGGCTAGCGGGGGGTCCCTACGAGCAGTACTTC. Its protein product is CASSLGLAGGPYEQYF. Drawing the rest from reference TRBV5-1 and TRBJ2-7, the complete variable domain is KAGVTQTPRYLIKTRGQQVTLSCSPISGHRSVSWYQQTPGQGLQFLFEYFSETQRNKGNFPGRFSGRQFSNSRSEMNVSTLELGDSALYLCASSLGLAGGPYEQYFGPGTRLTVT.

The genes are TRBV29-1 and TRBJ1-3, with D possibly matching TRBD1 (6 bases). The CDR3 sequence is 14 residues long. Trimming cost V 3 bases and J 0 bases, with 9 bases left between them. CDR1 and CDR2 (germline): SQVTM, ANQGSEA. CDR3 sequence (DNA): TGCAGCGTTGATCAGGGGAGCTCTGGAAACACCATATATTTT. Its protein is CSVDQGSSGNTIYF.

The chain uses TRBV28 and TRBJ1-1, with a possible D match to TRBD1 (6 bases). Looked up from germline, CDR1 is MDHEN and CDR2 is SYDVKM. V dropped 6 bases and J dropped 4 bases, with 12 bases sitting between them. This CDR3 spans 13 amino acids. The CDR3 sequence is CASRNTGSTEAFF. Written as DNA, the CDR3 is TGTGCCAGCAGGAACACAGGGTCCACTGAAGCTTTCTTT.

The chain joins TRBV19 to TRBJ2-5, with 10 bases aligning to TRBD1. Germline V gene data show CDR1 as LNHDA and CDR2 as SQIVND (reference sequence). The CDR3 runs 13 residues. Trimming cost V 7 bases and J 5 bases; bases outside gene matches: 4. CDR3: CASNPGQGETQYF. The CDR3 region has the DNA TGTGCCAGTAACCCGGGACAGGGGGAGACCCAGTACTTC.

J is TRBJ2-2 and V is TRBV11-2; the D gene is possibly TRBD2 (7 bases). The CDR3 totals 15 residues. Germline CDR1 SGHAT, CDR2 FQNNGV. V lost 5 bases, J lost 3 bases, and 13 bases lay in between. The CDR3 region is CASSPRGADTGELFF. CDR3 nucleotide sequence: TGTGCCAGCAGCCCACGGGGGGCTGACACCGGGGAGCTGTTTTTT.

The CDR3 protein is CASSAGFSYEQYF. CDR3 coding DNA: TGTGCCAGTAGCGCTGGCTTCTCCTACGAGCAGTACTTC. The chain carries TRBV19 and TRBJ2-7; D remains ambiguous. V was shortened by 6 bases and J by 0 bases, with 9 bases between the two germline ends. CDR3 length equals 13 residues. CDR1 is LNHDA and CDR2 is SQIVND in the germline V gene (reference sequence).

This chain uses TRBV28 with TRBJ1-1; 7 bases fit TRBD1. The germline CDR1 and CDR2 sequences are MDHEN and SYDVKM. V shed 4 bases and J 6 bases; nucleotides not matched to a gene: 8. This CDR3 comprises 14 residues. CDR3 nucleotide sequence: TGTGCCAGCAGTTCCACAGGGGATGGGGCTGAAGCTTTCTTT. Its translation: CASSSTGDGAEAFF.

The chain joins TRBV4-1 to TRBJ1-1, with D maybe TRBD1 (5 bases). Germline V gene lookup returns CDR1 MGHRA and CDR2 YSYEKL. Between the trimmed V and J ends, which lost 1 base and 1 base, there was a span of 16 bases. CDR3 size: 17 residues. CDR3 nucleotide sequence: TGCGCCAGCAGCCAAGTCGTCGGAGCAGGGAAGAACACTGAAGCTTTCTTT. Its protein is CASSQVVGAGKNTEAFF.

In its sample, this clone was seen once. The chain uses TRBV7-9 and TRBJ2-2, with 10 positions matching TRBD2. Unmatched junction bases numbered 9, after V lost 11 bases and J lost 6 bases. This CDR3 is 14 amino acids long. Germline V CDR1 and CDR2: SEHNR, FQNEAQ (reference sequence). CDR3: CAPNGLAGAGELFF. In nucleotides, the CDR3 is TGTGCCCCCAACGGGCTAGCGGGGGCCGGGGAGCTGTTTTTT. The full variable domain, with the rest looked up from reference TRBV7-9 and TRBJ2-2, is DTGVSQNPRHKITKRGQNVTFRCDPISEHNRLYWYRQTLGQGPEFLTYFQNEAQLEKSRLLSDRFSAERPKGSFSTLEIQRTEQGDSAMYLCAPNGLAGAGELFFGEGSRLTVL.

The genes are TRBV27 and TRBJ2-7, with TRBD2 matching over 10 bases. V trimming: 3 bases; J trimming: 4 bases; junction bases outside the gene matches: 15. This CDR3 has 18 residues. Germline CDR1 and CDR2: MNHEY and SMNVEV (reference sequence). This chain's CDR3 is CASSFRSSGGADVYEQYF. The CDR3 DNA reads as TGTGCCAGCAGTTTTAGGTCCAGCGGGGGGGCCGACGTATACGAGCAGTACTTC.

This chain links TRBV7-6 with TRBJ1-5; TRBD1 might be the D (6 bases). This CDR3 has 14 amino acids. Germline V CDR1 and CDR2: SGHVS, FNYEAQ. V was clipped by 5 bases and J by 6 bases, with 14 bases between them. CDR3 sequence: CASSPTGRGQPQHF. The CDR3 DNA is TGTGCCAGCAGCCCTACAGGGAGAGGTCAGCCCCAGCATTTT.

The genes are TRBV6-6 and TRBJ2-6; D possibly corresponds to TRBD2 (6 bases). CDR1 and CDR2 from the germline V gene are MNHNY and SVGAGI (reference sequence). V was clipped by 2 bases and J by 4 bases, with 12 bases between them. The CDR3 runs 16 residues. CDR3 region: CASSYGDSNGANVLTF. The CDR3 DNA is TGTGCCAGCAGTTACGGGGACTCGAACGGGGCCAACGTCCTGACTTTC.

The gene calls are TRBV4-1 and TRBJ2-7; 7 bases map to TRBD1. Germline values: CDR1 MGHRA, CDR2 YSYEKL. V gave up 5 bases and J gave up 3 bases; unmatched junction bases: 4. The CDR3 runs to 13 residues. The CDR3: CASSVWDSYEQYF. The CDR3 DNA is TGCGCCAGCAGCGTGTGGGACAGCTACGAGCAGTACTTC.

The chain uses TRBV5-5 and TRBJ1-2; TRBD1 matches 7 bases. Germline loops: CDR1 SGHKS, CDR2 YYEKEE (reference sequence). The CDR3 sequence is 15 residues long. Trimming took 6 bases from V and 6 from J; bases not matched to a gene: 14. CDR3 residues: CASNVLGQGEDGYTF. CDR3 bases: TGTGCCAGCAATGTCCTTGGGCAGGGGGAGGATGGCTACACCTTC.

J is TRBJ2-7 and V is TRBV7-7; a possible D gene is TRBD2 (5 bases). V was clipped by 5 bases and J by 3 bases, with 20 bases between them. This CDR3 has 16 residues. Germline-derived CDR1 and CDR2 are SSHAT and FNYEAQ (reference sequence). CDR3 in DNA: TGTGCCAGCAGCCCCTCCATCGGGGTTGGTCTCTACGAGCAGTACTTC. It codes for CASSPSIGVGLYEQYF.

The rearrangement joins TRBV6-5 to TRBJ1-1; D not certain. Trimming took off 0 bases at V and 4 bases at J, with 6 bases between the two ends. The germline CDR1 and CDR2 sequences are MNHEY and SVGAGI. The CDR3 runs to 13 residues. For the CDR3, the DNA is TGTGCCAGCAGTTACTCCGCAGGCACTGAAGCTTTCTTT. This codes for CASSYSAGTEAFF.

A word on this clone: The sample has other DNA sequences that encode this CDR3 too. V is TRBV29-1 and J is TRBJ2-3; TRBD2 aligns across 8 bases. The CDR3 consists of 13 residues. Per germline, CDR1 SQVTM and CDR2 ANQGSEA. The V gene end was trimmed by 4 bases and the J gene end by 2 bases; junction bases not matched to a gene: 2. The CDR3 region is CSVVGGATDTQYF. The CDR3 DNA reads TGCAGCGTTGTCGGGGGGGCCACAGATACGCAGTATTTT.

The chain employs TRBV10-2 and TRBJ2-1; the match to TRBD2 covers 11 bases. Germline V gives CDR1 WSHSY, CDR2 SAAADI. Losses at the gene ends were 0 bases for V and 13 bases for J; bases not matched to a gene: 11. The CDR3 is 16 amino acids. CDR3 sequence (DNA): TGCGCCAGCAGTGAGTCGATAGTGAATCTAGCGGGGGGCCAGTTCTTC. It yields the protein CASSESIVNLAGGQFF.